The 16 T cell receptor beta chains in this list originate from one sample, sequenced in a study of T-cell memory formation after mild COVID-19. In TCRdb, the 5' RACE reads were re-called with MiXCR into one record per CDR3 protein. The table has a few hundred thousand distinct CDR3 sequences, roughly an eighth seen once; the top ten hold under 25%. Sequenced input: PBMCs or a T cell subset sorted from them (not recorded which). All receptors derive from a man aged 18 to 30 who had mild COVID-19 (a few samples of this study predate the infection). Cell type and time point are not known.

The chain is built from TRBV6-4 and TRBJ2-2; D gene uncertain. V was clipped by 2 bases and J by 6 bases, with 10 bases between them. The germline V gene has CDR1 MRHNA and CDR2 SNTAGT. This CDR3 is 14 amino acids long. The CDR3: CASSDRAAAGELFF. The CDR3 DNA sequence: TGTGCCAGCAGTGACAGGGCGGCTGCCGGGGAGCTGTTTTTT.

V is TRBV20-1 and J is TRBJ1-2, with a possible D match to TRBD1 (6 bases). The CDR3 length is 12 residues. CDR1 DFQATT and CDR2 SNEGSKA come from the germline V gene (reference sequence). V gave up 5 bases and J gave up 5 bases, with 12 bases separating them. The chain's CDR3 is CSAGDKGYGYTF. As DNA, the CDR3 is TGCAGTGCTGGGGACAAAGGATATGGCTACACCTTC.

This sequence joins TRBV5-5 and TRBJ1-4; D gene ambiguous. Looked up from germline, CDR1 is SGHKS and CDR2 is YYEKEE (reference sequence). V was cut by 4 bases and J by 8 bases, with 15 bases left in between. There are 14 residues in the CDR3. The CDR3 reads CASSQDVGREKLFF. The CDR3 bases are TGTGCCAGCAGCCAGGACGTGGGGAGAGAAAAACTGTTTTTT.

V usage is TRBV6-2 or TRBV6-3 and J usage is TRBJ2-6; D ambiguous. The CDR3 covers 15 residues. V was trimmed by 5 bases and J by 2 bases, leaving 10 bases between them. Germline V CDR1 and CDR2: MNHEY, SVGEGT. The CDR3 DNA is TGTGCCAGCAGTCGACTGAGACCTGGGGCCAACGTCCTGACTTTC. It specifies CASSRLRPGANVLTF.

J is TRBJ1-2 and V is TRBV6-5; no clear D gene. The CDR3 runs 12 residues. Germline CDR1 and CDR2: MNHEY and SVGAGI. The V and J ends lost 5 bases and 2 bases respectively, with 6 bases between them. The chain's CDR3 is CASSDLNYGYTF. The CDR3 coding sequence is TGTGCCAGCAGTGACCTCAACTATGGCTACACCTTC.

This clonotype has just a few counts. The CDR3 sequence: CSASGVGGSHFSLYF. CDR3 bases: TGCAGTGCTTCGGGGGTCGGCGGATCCCATTTTTCGCTGTACTTC. The chain employs TRBV20-1 and TRBJ2-5, with D possibly matching TRBD2 (6 bases). V lost 5 bases and J lost 13, with 29 bases in between. The CDR3 consists of 15 residues. The V gene's germline CDR1 is DFQATT and CDR2 SNEGSKA (reference sequence).

The rearrangement links TRBV10-3 to TRBJ1-2; 7 nucleotides agree with TRBD1. The CDR3 totals 15 residues. The V gene end was trimmed by 4 bases and the J gene end by 8 bases; junction bases not matched to a gene: 13. Germline V gene lookup returns CDR1 ENHRY and CDR2 SYGVKD. The CDR3 protein is CAISGQGGQTRGYTF. As DNA, the CDR3 is TGTGCCATCAGTGGACAAGGGGGACAGACGAGGGGCTACACCTTC.

This clonotype was seen a handful of times. The chain recombines TRBV10-3 with TRBJ2-1; D ambiguous. CDR1 is ENHRY and CDR2 is SYGVKD in the germline V gene. The CDR3 totals 11 residues. V was pared by 6 bases and J by 7 bases, with 7 bases between. This CDR3 is CAIREQNEQFF. CDR3 DNA sequence: TGTGCCATCAGGGAGCAGAATGAGCAGTTCTTC.

This clonotype has a handful of counts. The J gene is TRBJ2-1, the V gene TRBV7-8, with 8 bases identical to TRBD2. This CDR3 is 15 amino acids long. From germline, CDR1 is SGHVS and CDR2 FQNEAQ. The trim removed 4 bases at V and 5 bases at J, leaving 7 bases unmatched. CDR3 DNA: TGTGCCAGCAGCTCCAGGACTAGCAGAGACAATGAGCAGTTCTTC. Amino acid sequence: CASSSRTSRDNEQFF.

This rearrangement joins TRBV7-9 to TRBJ2-1; TRBD2 matches at 9 bases. This CDR3 has 15 amino acids. The germline CDR1 and CDR2 sequences are SEHNR and FQNEAQ (reference sequence). J gave up 4 bases and V 5 bases, and 6 bases lay outside the gene matches. The CDR3 nucleotides read TGTGCCAGCAGCAAAAATAGCGGGGGATACAATGAGCAGTTCTTC. It specifies CASSKNSGGYNEQFF.

The genes are TRBV28 and TRBJ1-1; possibly TRBD1 for D (6 bases). The CDR3 has 16 residues. CDR1 MDHEN and CDR2 SYDVKM come from the germline V gene. V shed 5 bases and J shed 3 bases, with 19 bases lying between them. The CDR3, as DNA: TGTGCCAGCAGTCCCCAAGGGGGGCGGAGGGACACTGAAGCTTTCTTT. Residues: CASSPQGGRRDTEAFF.

The chain carries TRBV4-1 and TRBJ2-4; D is uncertain. V gave up 0 bases and J gave up 4 bases, with 7 bases separating them. Germline V CDR1 and CDR2: MGHRA, YSYEKL. The CDR3 spans 14 residues. DNA of the CDR3: TGCGCCAGCAGCCAAGATAGACTGAAAAACATTCAGTACTTC. As protein: CASSQDRLKNIQYF.

This clonotype was recorded a few times. The chain combines TRBV5-1 with TRBJ2-3; D may match TRBD1 or TRBD2 (5 bases each). V lost 3 bases and J lost 0, with 11 bases in between. The CDR3 sequence is 15 residues long. Germline lookup yields CDR1 SGHRS and CDR2 YFSETQ. This CDR3 is CASSSGPSSTDTQYF. The CDR3 DNA reads TGCGCCAGCAGCTCGGGACCGTCTAGCACAGATACGCAGTATTTT.

The rearrangement uses TRBV5-8 and TRBJ2-3; D is uncertain. The CDR3 runs 15 residues. From germline, CDR1 is SGHTS and CDR2 YDEGEE. Trimming pared 4 bases from V and 1 base from J, leaving 13 bases between. CDR3 sequence reads: CASSPRHGGTDTQYF. The CDR3 DNA is TGTGCCAGCAGCCCCCGGCACGGCGGCACAGATACGCAGTATTTT.

The rearrangement links TRBV6-2 or TRBV6-3 to TRBJ1-5; D may be TRBD1 (5 bases). CDR1 and CDR2 from the germline V gene are MNHEY and SVGEGT. Between the trimmed V and J ends, which lost 7 bases and 1 base, there was a span of 17 bases. The CDR3 is 16 amino acids. Here the CDR3 reads CASIRAGAGSNQPQHF. DNA for the CDR3: TGTGCCAGCATTCGGGCTGGGGCAGGGAGCAATCAGCCCCAGCATTTT.

The genes are TRBV7-9 and TRBJ2-7; 7 bases match TRBD1. Looked up from germline, CDR1 is SEHNR and CDR2 is FQNEAQ (reference sequence). CDR3 size: 12 residues. The trim removed 1 base at V and 11 bases at J, leaving 5 bases unmatched. This chain's CDR3 is CASSLVWDREYF. The CDR3 DNA follows: TGTGCCAGCAGCTTAGTCTGGGACAGAGAGTACTTC. Full variable domain (outside the CDR3, taken from reference TRBV7-9 and TRBJ2-7): DTGVSQNPRHKITKRGQNVTFRCDPISEHNRLYWYRQTLGQGPEFLTYFQNEAQLEKSRLLSDRFSAERPKGSFSTLEIQRTEQGDSAMYLCASSLVWDREYFGPGTRLTVT.